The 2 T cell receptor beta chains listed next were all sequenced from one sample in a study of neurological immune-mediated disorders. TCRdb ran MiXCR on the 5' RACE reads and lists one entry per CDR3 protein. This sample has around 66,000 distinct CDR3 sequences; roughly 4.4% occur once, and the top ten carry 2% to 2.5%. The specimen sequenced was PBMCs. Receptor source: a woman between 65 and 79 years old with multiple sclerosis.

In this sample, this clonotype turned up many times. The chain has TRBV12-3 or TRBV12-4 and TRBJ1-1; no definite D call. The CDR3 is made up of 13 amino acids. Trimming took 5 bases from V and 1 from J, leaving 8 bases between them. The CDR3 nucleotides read TGTGCCAGCAGTAGGTCCAGGAACACTGAAGCTTTCTTT. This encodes CASSRSRNTEAFF.

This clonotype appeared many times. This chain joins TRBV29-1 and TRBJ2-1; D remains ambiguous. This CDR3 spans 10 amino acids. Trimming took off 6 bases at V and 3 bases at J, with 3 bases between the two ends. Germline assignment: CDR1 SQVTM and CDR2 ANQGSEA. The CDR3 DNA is TGCAGCGTAGACTACAATGAGCAGTTCTTC. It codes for CSVDYNEQFF.